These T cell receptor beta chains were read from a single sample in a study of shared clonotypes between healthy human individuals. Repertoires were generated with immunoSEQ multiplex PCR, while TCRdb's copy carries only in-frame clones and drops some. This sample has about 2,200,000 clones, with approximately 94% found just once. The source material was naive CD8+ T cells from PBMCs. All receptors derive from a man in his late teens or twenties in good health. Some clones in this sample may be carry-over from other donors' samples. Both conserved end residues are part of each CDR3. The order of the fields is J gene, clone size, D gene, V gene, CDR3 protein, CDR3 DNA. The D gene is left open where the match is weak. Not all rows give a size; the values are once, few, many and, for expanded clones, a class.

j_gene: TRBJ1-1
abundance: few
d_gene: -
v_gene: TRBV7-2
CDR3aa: CASSLLGTVAEAFF
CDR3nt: TGTGCCAGCAGCTTACTGGGGACGGTGGCTGAAGCTTTCTTT

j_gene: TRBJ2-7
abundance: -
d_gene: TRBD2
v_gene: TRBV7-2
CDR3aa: CASSLVAGVSYEQYF
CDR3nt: TGTGCCAGCAGCTTAGTTGCGGGAGTCTCCTACGAGCAGTACTTC

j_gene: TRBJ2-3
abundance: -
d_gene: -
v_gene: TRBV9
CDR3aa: CASGTRGLSTDTQYF
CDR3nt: TGTGCCAGCGGGACACGGGGCCTTAGCACAGATACGCAGTATTTT

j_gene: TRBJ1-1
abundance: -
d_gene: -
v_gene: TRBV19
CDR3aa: CASSMAGVYAEAFF
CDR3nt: TGTGCCAGTAGTATGGCGGGGGTTTACGCTGAAGCTTTCTTT

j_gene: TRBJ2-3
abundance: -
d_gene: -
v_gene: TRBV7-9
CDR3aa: CASSAGRAETPDTQYF
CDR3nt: TGTGCCAGCAGCGCCGGGCGAGCCGAGACACCAGATACGCAGTATTTT

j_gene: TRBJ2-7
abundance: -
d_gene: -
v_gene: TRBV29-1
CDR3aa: CSVLPPIAPYEQYF
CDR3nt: TGCAGCGTTTTACCGCCGATAGCCCCCTACGAGCAGTACTTC

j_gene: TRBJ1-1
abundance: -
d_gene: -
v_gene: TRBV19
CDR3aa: CATGGDTEAFF
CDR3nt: TGTGCCACCGGGGGAGACACTGAAGCTTTCTTT

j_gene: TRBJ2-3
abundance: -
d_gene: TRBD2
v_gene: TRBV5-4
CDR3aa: CASSLAVAGGVTSTDTQYF
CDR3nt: TGTGCCAGCAGCTTGGCGGTAGCGGGAGGGGTTACTAGCACAGATACGCAGTATTTT

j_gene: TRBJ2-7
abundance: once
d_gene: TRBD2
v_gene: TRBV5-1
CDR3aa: CASSGGLGPYEQYF
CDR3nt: TGCGCCAGCAGCGGGGGACTAGGGCCCTACGAGCAGTACTTC

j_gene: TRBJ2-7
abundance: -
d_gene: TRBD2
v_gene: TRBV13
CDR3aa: CASSLGLAGGPDYEQYF
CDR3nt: TGTGCCAGCAGCTTGGGGCTAGCGGGAGGGCCGGACTACGAGCAGTACTTC

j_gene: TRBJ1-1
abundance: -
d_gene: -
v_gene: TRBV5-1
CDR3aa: CASSLAGGGNTEAFF
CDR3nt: TGCGCCAGCAGCTTGGCCGGGGGTGGGAACACTGAAGCTTTCTTT

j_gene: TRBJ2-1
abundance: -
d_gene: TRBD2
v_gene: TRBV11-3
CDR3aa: CASSLGTSGPYNEQFF
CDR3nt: TGTGCCAGCAGCTTAGGAACTAGCGGGCCTTACAATGAGCAGTTCTTC

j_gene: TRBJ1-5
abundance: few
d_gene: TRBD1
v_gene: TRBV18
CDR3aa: CASSPGTGGWGNQPQHF
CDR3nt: TGTGCCAGCTCCCCCGGGACAGGGGGATGGGGCAATCAGCCCCAGCATTTT

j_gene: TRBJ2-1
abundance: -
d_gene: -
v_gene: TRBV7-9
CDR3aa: CASSFRTYNEQFF
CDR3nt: TGTGCCAGCAGCTTCCGGACGTACAATGAGCAGTTCTTC

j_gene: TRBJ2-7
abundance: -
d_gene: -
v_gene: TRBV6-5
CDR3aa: CASSSRGYSYEQYF
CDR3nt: TGTGCCAGCAGTTCCCGGGGCTATTCCTACGAGCAGTACTTC

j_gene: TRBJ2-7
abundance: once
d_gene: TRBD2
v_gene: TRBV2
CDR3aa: CASSDGAYRESIMAGELVYEQYF
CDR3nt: TGTGCCAGCAGTGACGGGGCCTACCGGGAATCGATAATGGCGGGAGAGCTCGTATACGAGCAGTACTTC

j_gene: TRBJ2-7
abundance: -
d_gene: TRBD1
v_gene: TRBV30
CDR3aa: CAWSRSLGQANRGEQYF
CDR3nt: TGTGCCTGGAGTAGATCTTTGGGACAGGCAAATCGGGGCGAGCAGTACTTC

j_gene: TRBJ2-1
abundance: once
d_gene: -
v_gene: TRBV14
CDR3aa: CASSQGPRPSSYNEQFF
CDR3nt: TGTGCCAGCAGCCAGGGCCCGCGGCCCAGCTCCTACAATGAGCAGTTCTTC

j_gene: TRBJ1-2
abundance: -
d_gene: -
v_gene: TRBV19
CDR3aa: CASMEASANYGYTF
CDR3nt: TGTGCCAGTATGGAAGCTTCAGCTAACTATGGCTACACCTTC

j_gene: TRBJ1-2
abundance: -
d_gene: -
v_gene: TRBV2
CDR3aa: CASSEESGTNYGYTF
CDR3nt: TGTGCCAGCAGTGAAGAGAGCGGAACAAACTATGGCTACACCTTC

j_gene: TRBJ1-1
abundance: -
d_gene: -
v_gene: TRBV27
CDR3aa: CASSWGAAFHTEAFF
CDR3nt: TGTGCCAGCAGTTGGGGGGCAGCCTTTCACACTGAAGCTTTCTTT

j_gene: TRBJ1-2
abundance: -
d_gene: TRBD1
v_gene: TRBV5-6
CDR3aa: CASSLKQGERIYGYTF
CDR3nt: TGTGCCAGCAGCTTGAAGCAGGGGGAACGTATTTATGGCTACACCTTC

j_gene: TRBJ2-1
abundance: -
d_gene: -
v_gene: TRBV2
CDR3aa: CASSEERGLERREQFF
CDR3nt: TGTGCCAGCAGTGAAGAACGAGGGCTGGAGAGGAGAGAGCAGTTCTTC

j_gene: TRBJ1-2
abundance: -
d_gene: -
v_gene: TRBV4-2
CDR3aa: CASSQERGRVRDGYTF
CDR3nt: TGTGCCAGCAGCCAAGAAAGGGGCAGAGTCCGCGATGGCTACACCTTC

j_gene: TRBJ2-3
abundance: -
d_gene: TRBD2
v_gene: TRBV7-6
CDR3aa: CASSWLAGPTDTQYF
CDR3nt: TGTGCCAGCAGCTGGCTAGCGGGCCCCACAGATACGCAGTATTTT

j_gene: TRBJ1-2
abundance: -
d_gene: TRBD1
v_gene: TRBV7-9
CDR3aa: CASSLAAGQGYGYTF
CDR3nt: TGTGCCAGCAGCTTAGCTGCGGGACAGGGTTATGGCTACACCTTC

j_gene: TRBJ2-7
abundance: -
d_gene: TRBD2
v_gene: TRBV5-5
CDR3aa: CASSWTSGSHEQYF
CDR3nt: TGTGCCAGCAGCTGGACTAGCGGGAGCCACGAGCAGTACTTC

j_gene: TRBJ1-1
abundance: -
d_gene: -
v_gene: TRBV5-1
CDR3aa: CASSSGTWRGFNTEAFF
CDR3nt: TGCGCCAGCAGCTCAGGAACGTGGAGGGGATTTAACACTGAAGCTTTCTTT

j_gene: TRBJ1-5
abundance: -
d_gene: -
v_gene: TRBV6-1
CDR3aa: CATAGVNQPQHF
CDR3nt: TGTGCCACCGCCGGGGTCAATCAGCCCCAGCATTTT

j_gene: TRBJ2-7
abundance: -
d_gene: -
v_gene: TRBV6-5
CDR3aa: CASSYSKEGWEQYF
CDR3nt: TGTGCCAGCAGTTACTCGAAAGAGGGCTGGGAGCAGTACTTC

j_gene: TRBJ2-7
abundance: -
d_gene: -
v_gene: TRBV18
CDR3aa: CASSPLGRAITYEQYF
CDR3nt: TGTGCCAGCTCACCATTAGGCAGGGCTATCACCTACGAGCAGTACTTC

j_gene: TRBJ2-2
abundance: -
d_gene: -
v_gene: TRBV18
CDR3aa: CASSLGPNTGELFF
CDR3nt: TGTGCCAGCTCCCTCGGACCGAACACCGGGGAGCTGTTTTTT

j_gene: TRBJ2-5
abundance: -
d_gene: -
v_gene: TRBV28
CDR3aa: CASSFGGAETQYF
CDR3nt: TGTGCCAGCAGTTTTGGGGGGGCGGAGACCCAGTACTTC

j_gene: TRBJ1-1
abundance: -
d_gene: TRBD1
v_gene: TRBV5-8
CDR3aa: CASSLYHRGSTEAFF
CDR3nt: TGTGCCAGCAGCTTGTACCACAGGGGGAGCACTGAAGCTTTCTTT

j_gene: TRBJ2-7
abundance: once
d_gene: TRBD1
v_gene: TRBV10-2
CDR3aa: CASRGQGAPSYEQYF
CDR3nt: TGCGCCAGCAGGGGACAGGGGGCCCCCTCCTACGAGCAGTACTTC

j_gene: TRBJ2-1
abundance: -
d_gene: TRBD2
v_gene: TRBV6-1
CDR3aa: CASSEFGLADSYNEQFF
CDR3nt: TGTGCCAGCAGTGAATTCGGGCTAGCGGACTCCTACAATGAGCAGTTCTTC

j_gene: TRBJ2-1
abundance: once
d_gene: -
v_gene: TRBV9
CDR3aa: CATQTVTTYNEQFF
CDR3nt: TGTGCCACCCAGACAGTTACAACCTACAATGAGCAGTTCTTC

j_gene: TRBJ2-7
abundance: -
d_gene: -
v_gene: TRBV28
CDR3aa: CASSWGERRYEQYF
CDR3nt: TGTGCCAGCAGTTGGGGGGAGCGACGGTACGAGCAGTACTTC

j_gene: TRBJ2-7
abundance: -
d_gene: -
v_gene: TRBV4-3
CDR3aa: CASSQEDQDEQYF
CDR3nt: TGCGCCAGCAGCCAGGAGGATCAGGACGAGCAGTACTTC

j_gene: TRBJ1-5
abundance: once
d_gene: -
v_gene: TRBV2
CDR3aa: CASRGAEQPQHF
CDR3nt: TGTGCCAGCAGAGGGGCCGAGCAGCCCCAGCATTTT

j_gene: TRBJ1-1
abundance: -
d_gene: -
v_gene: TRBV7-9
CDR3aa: CASSPSQVPFTEAFF
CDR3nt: TGTGCCAGCAGCCCATCTCAGGTTCCCTTCACTGAAGCTTTCTTT

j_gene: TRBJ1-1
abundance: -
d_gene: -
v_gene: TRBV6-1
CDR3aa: CASSETGRNTEAFF
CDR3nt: TGTGCCAGCAGTGAAACAGGTAGGAACACTGAAGCTTTCTTT

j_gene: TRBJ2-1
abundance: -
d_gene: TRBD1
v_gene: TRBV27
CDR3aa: CASSPPDRAYNEQFF
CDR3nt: TGTGCCAGCAGTCCCCCCGACAGGGCCTACAATGAGCAGTTCTTC

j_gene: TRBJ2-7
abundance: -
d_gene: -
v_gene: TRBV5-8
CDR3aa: CASSLIHEGDFFYEQYF
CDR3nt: TGTGCCAGCAGCCTCATCCACGAGGGGGACTTTTTCTACGAGCAGTACTTC

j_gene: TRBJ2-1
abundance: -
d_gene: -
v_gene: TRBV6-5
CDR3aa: CASSYSPPRPYNEQFF
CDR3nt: TGTGCCAGCAGTTACTCGCCTCCAAGGCCCTACAATGAGCAGTTCTTC

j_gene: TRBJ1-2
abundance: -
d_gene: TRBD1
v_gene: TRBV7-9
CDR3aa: CASSLVGTGNLNYGYTF
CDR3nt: TGTGCCAGCAGCTTAGTGGGGACAGGGAACCTTAACTATGGCTACACCTTC

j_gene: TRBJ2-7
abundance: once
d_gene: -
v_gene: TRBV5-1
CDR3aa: CASSLEGGLNEQYF
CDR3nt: TGCGCCAGCAGCTTGGAAGGTGGTCTCAACGAGCAGTACTTC

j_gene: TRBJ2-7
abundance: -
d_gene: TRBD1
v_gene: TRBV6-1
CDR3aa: CASSVDRAISYEQYF
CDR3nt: TGTGCCAGCAGTGTGGACAGGGCAATCTCCTACGAGCAGTACTTC

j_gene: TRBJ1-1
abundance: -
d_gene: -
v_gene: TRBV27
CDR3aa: CASSLVAGTEAFF
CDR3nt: TGTGCCAGCAGTTTAGTGGCGGGCACTGAAGCTTTCTTT

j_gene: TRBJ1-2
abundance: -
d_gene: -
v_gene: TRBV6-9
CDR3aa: CASSVHSGARYGYTF
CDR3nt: TGTGCCAGCAGCGTCCACAGCGGAGCCCGCTATGGCTACACCTTC

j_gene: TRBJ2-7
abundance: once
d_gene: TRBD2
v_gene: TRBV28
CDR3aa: CASSPLRVIAGVYEQYF
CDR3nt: TGTGCCAGCAGTCCCCTCCGGGTGATAGCGGGAGTTTACGAGCAGTACTTC

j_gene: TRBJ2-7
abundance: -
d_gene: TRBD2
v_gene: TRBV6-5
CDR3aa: CASSYSLSGNYEQYF
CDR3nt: TGTGCCAGCAGTTACTCTCTTAGCGGGAATTACGAGCAGTACTTC

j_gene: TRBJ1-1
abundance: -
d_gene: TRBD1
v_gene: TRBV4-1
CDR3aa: CASSPWTGPTEAFF
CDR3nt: TGCGCCAGCAGCCCTTGGACAGGCCCCACTGAAGCTTTCTTT

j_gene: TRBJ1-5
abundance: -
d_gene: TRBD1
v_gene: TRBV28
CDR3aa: CASSPTGQGADQPQHF
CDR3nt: TGTGCCAGCAGTCCAACGGGACAGGGTGCGGATCAGCCCCAGCATTTT

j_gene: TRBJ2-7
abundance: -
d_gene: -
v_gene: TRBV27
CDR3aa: CASSLSGGSGSFGEQYF
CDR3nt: TGTGCCAGCAGTTTATCAGGTGGGAGCGGTAGTTTCGGCGAGCAGTACTTC